Following are 24 T cell receptor beta chains from one sample sequenced in a study of blood T cell repertoires in COVID-19. TCRdb's copy holds only in-frame clones and misses some; the assay was immunoSEQ multiplex PCR. The sample records around 190,000 clones, 80% to 90% being singletons. Sequenced material: PBMCs or T cells enriched from blood (not recorded which). These receptors all come from a man in his late teens or twenties with acute COVID-19.

CDR3 loop: CASSPLSNTEAFF. Written as DNA, the CDR3 is TGTGCCAGCTCACCATTATCGAACACTGAAGCTTTCTTT. V gene TRBV18 combines with J gene TRBJ1-1; D is uncertain. V lost 2 bases and J 1 base, leaving 5 bases between the germline ends. This CDR3 has 13 amino acids. Germline CDR1 reads KGHSH; CDR2 reads LQKENI.

The genes are TRBV5-1 and TRBJ1-2, with a weak D call TRBD1 (6 bases). With 3 bases removed from V and 2 bases from J, the gap between germline ends came to 11 bases. The CDR3 extends over 14 amino acids. Germline assignment: CDR1 SGHRS and CDR2 YFSETQ. The CDR3 nucleotides read TGCGCCAGCAGCTCGGAAGGACAGAACTATGGCTACACCTTC. The encoded protein is CASSSEGQNYGYTF.

The chain is built from TRBV6-5 and TRBJ1-2; 7 bases are shared with TRBD1. Germline-derived CDR1 and CDR2 are MNHEY and SVGAGI. The CDR3 loop spans 13 amino acids. The V and J ends lost 3 bases and 3 bases, in that order; junction bases with no gene match: 1. CDR3 in DNA: TGTGCCAGCAGTTATGACAGGGACTATGGCTACACCTTC. The encoded protein is CASSYDRDYGYTF.

This chain joins TRBV6-5 and TRBJ1-1; D might be TRBD1 (5 bases). The CDR3 extends over 13 amino acids. Germline V gene data show CDR1 as MNHEY and CDR2 as SVGAGI. Trimming took 2 bases from V and 7 from J, leaving 11 bases between them. The CDR3 coding sequence is TGTGCCAGCAGTTACGGGGCAGGCCTTGAAGCTTTCTTT. Amino acid sequence: CASSYGAGLEAFF.

This clone was recorded once. The chain recombines TRBV4-1 with TRBJ2-1; 10 positions agree with TRBD2. The junction had 0 bases not matched to a gene; V was cut back by 0 bases and J by 1 base. Germline V gene sequence: CDR1 MGHRA, CDR2 YSYEKL. CDR3 length: 16 amino acids. The chain's CDR3 is CASSQETSGSYNEQFF. The CDR3 DNA follows: TGCGCCAGCAGCCAAGAGACTAGCGGGTCCTACAATGAGCAGTTCTTC.

This sequence joins TRBV6-5 and TRBJ2-7, with 8 bases lining up with TRBD1. V trimming: 6 bases; J trimming: 0 bases; junction bases outside the gene matches: 4. The CDR3 spans 14 residues. Germline V gives CDR1 MNHEY, CDR2 SVGAGI. The CDR3 DNA sequence: TGTGCCAGCAGCCGGGACAGGCTCTCCTACGAGCAGTACTTC. Its protein product is CASSRDRLSYEQYF.

The chain links TRBV27 to TRBJ1-5; TRBD1 aligns across 12 bases. Germline assignment: CDR1 MNHEY and CDR2 SMNVEV (reference sequence). Unmatched junction bases numbered 8, after V lost 3 bases and J lost 8 bases. The CDR3 is made up of 16 amino acids. DNA of the CDR3: TGTGCCAGCAGTTTGGGGACAGGGGGCAGCTTTGAGCCCCAGCATTTT. Translation: CASSLGTGGSFEPQHF.

V is TRBV7-9 and J is TRBJ2-3; maybe TRBD2 (5 bases). The CDR3 loop spans 15 amino acids. V lost 1 base to trimming and J lost 6 bases, with 14 bases between them. The germline gives CDR1 SEHNR, CDR2 FQNEAQ (reference sequence). DNA for the CDR3: TGTGCCAGCAGCTTAGTTACTGGAGGAGCGGATACGCAGTATTTT. Amino acids: CASSLVTGGADTQYF. Full variable domain (remainder filled in from reference TRBV7-9 and TRBJ2-3): DTGVSQNPRHKITKRGQNVTFRCDPISEHNRLYWYRQTLGQGPEFLTYFQNEAQLEKSRLLSDRFSAERPKGSFSTLEIQRTEQGDSAMYLCASSLVTGGADTQYFGPGTRLTVL.

The CDR3 bases are TGTGCCAGCAGCTTGGATATGAACACTGAAGCTTTCTTT. The encoded protein is CASSLDMNTEAFF. The chain combines TRBV5-6 with TRBJ1-1; no reliable D call. CDR3 length equals 13 residues. The V gene lost 0 bases and the J gene lost 0 bases, with 3 bases spanning the gap. Germline V CDR1 and CDR2: SGHDT, YYEEEE.

The gene calls are TRBV6-5 and TRBJ2-2; TRBD1 is a possible D gene (6 bases). Germline loops: CDR1 MNHEY, CDR2 SVGAGI. The V and J ends lost 6 bases and 4 bases respectively, with 15 bases between them. The CDR3 spans 15 residues. This CDR3 is CASRKGQLGTGELFF. The CDR3, as DNA: TGTGCCAGCAGGAAAGGACAGCTTGGCACCGGGGAGCTGTTTTTT.

This sequence joins TRBV7-2 and TRBJ2-1, with D possibly TRBD2 on 5 matching bases. There are 14 residues in the CDR3. Germline V gene sequence: CDR1 SGHTA, CDR2 FQGNSA. Between the trimmed V and J ends, which lost 2 bases and 7 bases, there was a span of 12 bases. CDR3 region: CASSLSREGNEQFF. CDR3 bases: TGTGCCAGCAGCTTATCACGGGAAGGGAATGAGCAGTTCTTC.

The sample holds one count of this clone. The chain couples TRBV7-3 to TRBJ2-2, with 7 bases lining up with TRBD1. With V trimmed by 5 bases and J by 0 bases, 6 bases remained unmatched. The CDR3 loop spans 16 amino acids. Germline CDR1 SGHTA, CDR2 FQGTGA. As DNA, the CDR3 is TGTGCCAGCAGCCGAGGGGGCAGGGCGAACACCGGGGAGCTGTTTTTT. Translating gives CASSRGGRANTGELFF.

This clone showed up just once. The chain is built from TRBV6-2 or TRBV6-3 and TRBJ2-7; 10 bases are a match to TRBD1. CDR3 length equals 14 residues. Germline trimming cut 4 bases from V and 6 bases from J; bases unmatched to any gene: 6. Germline CDR1 is MNHEY and CDR2 is SVGEGT. In nucleotides, the CDR3 is TGTGCCAGCAGTTCCGGGACAGGGGTGATCGAGCAGTACTTC. It specifies CASSSGTGVIEQYF.

The chain recombines TRBV9 with TRBJ1-4; D is undetermined. The ends were cut back, 0 bases at V and 8 bases at J, with 8 bases in the middle. CDR1 and CDR2 from the germline V gene are SGDLS and YYNGEE. The length of the CDR3 is 13 residues. The CDR3 sequence is CASSVGGNEKLFF. In DNA, the CDR3 is TGTGCCAGCAGCGTAGGAGGGAACGAAAAACTGTTTTTT.

This clone was observed a few times. The chain uses TRBV10-2 and TRBJ2-7; D remains unclear. V dropped 3 bases and J dropped 4 bases, with 13 bases sitting between them. CDR3 size: 14 residues. CDR1 WSHSY and CDR2 SAAADI come from the germline V gene. The CDR3 bases are TGCGCCAGCAGTGAACCAGATAATCTTTACGAGCAGTACTTC. Its translation: CASSEPDNLYEQYF.

This chain links TRBV6-1 with TRBJ2-3, with 11 bases lining up with TRBD2. The CDR3 is 16 residues long. Germline V gene sequence: CDR1 MNHNS, CDR2 SASEGT. V dropped 1 base and J dropped 5; count of bases not matched to a gene: 5. The CDR3 sequence is CASSEEPGLAGDTQYF. The CDR3, as DNA: TGTGCCAGCAGTGAAGAACCCGGACTAGCGGGAGATACGCAGTATTTT.

The chain uses TRBV5-8 and TRBJ1-6; 11 bases fit TRBD1. V lost 4 bases and J lost 7; bases outside the gene matches: 7. The length of the CDR3 is 16 residues. The germline V gene encodes CDR1 SGHTS and CDR2 YDEGEE. CDR3 region: CASSTGQGARNSPLHF. CDR3 DNA: TGTGCCAGCAGCACCGGACAGGGGGCAAGAAATTCACCCCTCCACTTT.

The chain employs TRBV7-9 and TRBJ1-2, with no clear D. There are 13 residues in the CDR3. The V gene's germline CDR1 is SEHNR and CDR2 FQNEAQ (reference sequence). V lost 5 bases and J lost 0, with 7 bases in between. As DNA, the CDR3 is TGTGCCAGCAGCCCGACTGCTAACTATGGCTACACCTTC. This codes for CASSPTANYGYTF.

The V and J genes are TRBV2 and TRBJ2-7; D ambiguous. The CDR3 spans 12 residues. Germline CDR1 and CDR2: SNHLY and FYNNEI. V was clipped by 8 bases and J by 2 bases, with 10 bases between them. The CDR3 region is CASYTATYEQYF. In DNA form, the CDR3 reads TGTGCCAGCTATACAGCCACCTACGAGCAGTACTTC. Combining the CDR3 with reference TRBV2 and TRBJ2-7 gives the whole variable domain EPEVTQTPSHQVTQMGQEVILRCVPISNHLYFYWYRQILGQKVEFLVSFYNNEISEKSEIFDDQFSVERPDGSNFTLKIRSTKLEDSAMYFCASYTATYEQYFGPGTRLTVT.

This clone was detected only once. The genes are TRBV19 and TRBJ2-7; D is undetermined. The germline CDR1 and CDR2 sequences are LNHDA and SQIVND (reference sequence). The CDR3 contains 15 residues. With 0 bases removed from V and 0 bases from J, the gap between germline ends came to 9 bases. CDR3 bases: TGTGCCAGTAGTATAGATCTTCCGGGCTCCTACGAGCAGTACTTC. Amino acid sequence: CASSIDLPGSYEQYF.

The chain uses TRBV2 and TRBJ1-4, with D perhaps matching TRBD1 (5 bases). Germline lookup yields CDR1 SNHLY and CDR2 FYNNEI. V was clipped by 6 bases and J by 7 bases, with 18 bases between them. The CDR3 totals 15 residues. CDR3 sequence reads: CASRRAREVGEKLFF. In nucleotides, the CDR3 is TGTGCCAGCAGGCGGGCCAGGGAGGTTGGTGAAAAACTGTTTTTT.

As concerns this clone: Other DNA sequences within the sample encode an identical CDR3. J is TRBJ2-5 and V is TRBV7-2; TRBD1 might be the D (5 bases). Between the trimmed V and J ends, which lost 4 bases and 5 bases, there was a span of 11 bases. This CDR3 region has 13 residues. Germline V gives CDR1 SGHTA, CDR2 FQGNSA. The CDR3: CASSSRVQETQYF. The CDR3 nucleotides read TGTGCCAGCAGCTCCAGGGTTCAGGAGACCCAGTACTTC.

The V and J genes are TRBV13 and TRBJ2-3; D may be TRBD2 (6 bases). Germline V gives CDR1 PRHDT, CDR2 FYEKMQ (reference sequence). The V end was cut by 6 bases, the J end by 2 bases, with 18 bases between. The CDR3 length is 16 residues. CDR3 amino acids: CASRQRASRYTDTQYF. The CDR3 region has the DNA TGTGCCAGCAGACAGCGGGCTAGCCGCTACACAGATACGCAGTATTTT.

This sequence joins TRBV29-1 and TRBJ1-2; D is unclear. Germline V CDR1 and CDR2: SQVTM, ANQGSEA. V lost 3 bases and J lost 1, with 15 bases in between. The CDR3 length is 15 residues. CDR3 nucleotides: TGCAGCGTTGATTCGGAGGTCGGAGTTAACTATGGCTACACCTTC. It specifies CSVDSEVGVNYGYTF.